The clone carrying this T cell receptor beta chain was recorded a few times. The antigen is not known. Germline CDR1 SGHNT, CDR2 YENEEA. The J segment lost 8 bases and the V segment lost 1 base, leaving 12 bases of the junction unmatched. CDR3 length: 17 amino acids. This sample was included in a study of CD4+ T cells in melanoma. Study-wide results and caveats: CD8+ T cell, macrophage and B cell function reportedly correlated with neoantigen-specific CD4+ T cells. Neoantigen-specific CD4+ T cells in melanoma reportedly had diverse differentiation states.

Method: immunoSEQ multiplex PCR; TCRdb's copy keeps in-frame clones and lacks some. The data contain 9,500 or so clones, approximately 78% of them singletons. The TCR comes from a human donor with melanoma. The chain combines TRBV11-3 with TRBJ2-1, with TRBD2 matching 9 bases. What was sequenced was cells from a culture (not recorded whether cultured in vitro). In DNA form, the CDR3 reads TGTGCCAGCAGCTTAGGCGCGGGGGGGCTTCCGTCTGATGAGCAGTTCTTC. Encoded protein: CASSLGAGGLPSDEQFF. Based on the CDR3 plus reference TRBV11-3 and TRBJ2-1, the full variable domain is EAGVVQSPRYKIIEKKQPVAFWCNPISGHNTLYWYLQNLGQGPELLIRYENEEAVDDSQLPKDRFSAERLKGVDSTLKIQPAELGDSAVYLCASSLGAGGLPSDEQFFGPGTRLTVL.